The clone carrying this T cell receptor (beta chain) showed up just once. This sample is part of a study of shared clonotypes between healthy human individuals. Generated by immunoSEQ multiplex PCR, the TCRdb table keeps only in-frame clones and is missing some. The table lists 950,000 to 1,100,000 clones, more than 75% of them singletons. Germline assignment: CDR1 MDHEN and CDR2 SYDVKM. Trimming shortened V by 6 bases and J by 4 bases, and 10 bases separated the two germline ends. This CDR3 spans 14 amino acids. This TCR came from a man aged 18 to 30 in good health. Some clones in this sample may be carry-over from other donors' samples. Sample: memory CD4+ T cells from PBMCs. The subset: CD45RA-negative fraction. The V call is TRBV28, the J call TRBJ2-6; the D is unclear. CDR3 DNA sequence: TGTGCCAGCAGCCGCGGTCCGGGGGCCAACGTCCTGACTTTC. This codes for CASSRGPGANVLTF.